Listed here are 13 T cell receptor beta chains from one sample, sequenced in a study of T cells expressing NK-cell markers. TCRdb reprocessed the 5' RACE reads; each CDR3 protein has one entry and no DNA is given. This sample's table reports roughly 160,000 distinct CDR3 sequences. Sample: blood T cells: a sorted CD56 or NKG2C T cell subset, CD4+ or CD8+ T cells, or bulk PBMC T cells (not recorded which). These TCRs come from a woman between 18 and 75 years old in good health.

This sequence joins TRBV5-5 and TRBJ2-2; TCRdb calls TRBD1, which cannot be checked without DNA. The CDR3 runs to 14 residues. Germline loops: CDR1 SGHKS, CDR2 YYEKEE (reference sequence). This CDR3 is CASSKDRNTGELFF. The full variable domain, in which reference TRBV5-5 and TRBJ2-2 provide the parts outside the CDR3, is DAGVTQSPTHLIKTRGQQVTLRCSPISGHKSVSWYQQVLGQGPQFIFQYYEKEERGRGNFPDRFSARQFPNYSSELNVNALLLGDSALYLCASSKDRNTGELFFGEGSRLTVL.

The chain is built from TRBV4-2 and TRBJ2-7; lacking DNA, the TRBD2 call made by TCRdb goes unchecked. Germline CDR1 is LGHNA and CDR2 is YNFKEQ. The CDR3 loop spans 19 amino acids. CDR3 loop: CASSRASGTSGSNYVEQYF.

The CDR3 region is CASSFSPGLSDTQYF. V gene TRBV5-1 combines with J gene TRBJ2-3; the D gene TCRdb calls, TRBD1, cannot be checked with no DNA. The CDR3 is 15 residues long. Germline-derived CDR1 and CDR2 are SGHRS and YFSETQ.

The chain employs TRBV5-5 and TRBJ2-7; TCRdb proposes TRBD1, but this gene call is untestable without DNA. Germline loops: CDR1 SGHKS, CDR2 YYEKEE (reference sequence). This CDR3 comprises 14 residues. CDR3 protein: CASSGGTGYYEQYF.

The genes are TRBV20-1 and TRBJ1-5; checking the TCRdb D call of TRBD1 is not possible without DNA. CDR1 and CDR2 (germline): DFQATT, SNEGSKA (reference sequence). CDR3 size: 16 residues. The CDR3 protein is CSARNPGHRDNQPQHF.

The V and J genes are TRBV12-3 or TRBV12-4 and TRBJ2-1; the D call of TRBD1 rests on TCRdb alone, since no DNA is present to check it. The CDR3 runs to 16 residues. This CDR3 reads CASSLGIAGSVNEQFF.

The chain has TRBV6-5 and TRBJ2-2; TCRdb gives TRBD1 as the D gene, but with no DNA this cannot be confirmed. Germline CDR1 is MNHEY and CDR2 is SVGAGI. This CDR3 spans 17 amino acids. The CDR3 loop is CASSYSMSGTYTGELFF.

The chain has TRBV3-1 and TRBJ2-1; lacking DNA, the TRBD1 call made by TCRdb goes unchecked. The CDR3 spans 15 residues. The germline V gene has CDR1 LGHDT and CDR2 YNNKEL (reference sequence). Here the CDR3 reads CASSPLFDRGDEQFF.

The chain employs TRBV7-8 and TRBJ2-7. The CDR3 has 15 residues. Germline CDR1 is SGHVS and CDR2 is FQNEAQ. CDR3 amino acids: CASSPLSGSSYEQYF.

The chain has TRBV10-3 and TRBJ1-5; TCRdb selects TRBD1, and the lack of DNA leaves this call unchecked. Germline V gene data show CDR1 as ENHRY and CDR2 as SYGVKD. The CDR3 is 14 residues long. CDR3 protein: CAISGDSGAQPQHF.

The rearrangement joins TRBV12-3 or TRBV12-4 to TRBJ1-1. The CDR3 length is 15 residues. CDR3 region: CASSLWGSLNTEAFF.

The chain is built from TRBV7-9 and TRBJ2-4; TCRdb names TRBD1, which stays unverified in the absence of DNA. CDR1 is SEHNR, CDR2 FQNEAQ, per germline (reference sequence). The length of the CDR3 is 15 residues. This CDR3 is CASSLRAGPKNIQYF.

V and J are TRBV3-1 and TRBJ2-7. The CDR3 covers 15 residues. In germline, CDR1 is LGHDT, CDR2 YNNKEL (reference sequence). CDR3 sequence reads: CASSQDLGDLYEQYF.